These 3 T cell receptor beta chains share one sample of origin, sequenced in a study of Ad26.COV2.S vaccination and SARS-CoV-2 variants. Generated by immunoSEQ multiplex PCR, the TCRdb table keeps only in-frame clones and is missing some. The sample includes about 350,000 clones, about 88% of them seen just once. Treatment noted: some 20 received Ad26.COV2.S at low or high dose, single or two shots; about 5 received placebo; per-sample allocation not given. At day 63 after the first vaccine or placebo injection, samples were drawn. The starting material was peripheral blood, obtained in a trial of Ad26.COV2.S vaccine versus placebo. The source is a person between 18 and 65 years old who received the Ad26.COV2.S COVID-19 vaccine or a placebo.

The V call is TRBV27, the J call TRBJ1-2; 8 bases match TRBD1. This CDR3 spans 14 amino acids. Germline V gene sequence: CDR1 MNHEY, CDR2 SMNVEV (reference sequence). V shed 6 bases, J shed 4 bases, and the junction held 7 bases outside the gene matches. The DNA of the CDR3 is TGTGCCAGCAGCGTCGGACAGGGTCTCTATGGCTACACCTTC. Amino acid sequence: CASSVGQGLYGYTF.

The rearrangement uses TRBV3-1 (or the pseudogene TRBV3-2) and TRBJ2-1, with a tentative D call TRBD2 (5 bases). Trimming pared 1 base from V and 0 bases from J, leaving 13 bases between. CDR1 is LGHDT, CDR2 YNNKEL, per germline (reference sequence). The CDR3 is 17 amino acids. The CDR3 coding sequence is TGTGCCAGCAGCCAAGGGACGGGGAAAAGCTCCTACAATGAGCAGTTCTTC. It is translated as CASSQGTGKSSYNEQFF.

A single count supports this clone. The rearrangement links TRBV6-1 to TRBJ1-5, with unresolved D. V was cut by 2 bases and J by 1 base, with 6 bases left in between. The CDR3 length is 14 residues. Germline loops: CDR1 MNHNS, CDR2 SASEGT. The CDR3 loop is CASSESESNQPQHF. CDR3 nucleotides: TGTGCCAGCAGTGAATCAGAAAGCAATCAGCCCCAGCATTTT.